This entry is about one T cell receptor (beta chain). The junction had 4 bases not matched to a gene; V was cut back by 5 bases and J by 6 bases. The CDR3 consists of 13 residues. Germline CDR1 is SGHRS and CDR2 is YFSETQ. Study members were between about 18 and 100 years old and lived in 20 to 30 US regions. Assignments of participants to cohorts depended upon their own reported clinical history. This sample was included in a study of blood T cell repertoires in COVID-19. Assay used: immunoSEQ multiplex PCR; TCRdb lists only in-frame clones, some missing. The profile shows around 180,000 clones, 75% to 90% of them singletons.

Sequencing was carried out using PBMCs or T cells enriched from blood (not recorded which). The rearrangement uses TRBV5-1 and TRBJ2-1, with 8 bases matching TRBD1. The clonotype originates from a woman aged 40 to 50 with acute COVID-19. The CDR3 spells CASRRGTGNEQFF. The CDR3 region has the DNA TGCGCCAGCAGACGAGGGACAGGCAATGAGCAGTTCTTC.